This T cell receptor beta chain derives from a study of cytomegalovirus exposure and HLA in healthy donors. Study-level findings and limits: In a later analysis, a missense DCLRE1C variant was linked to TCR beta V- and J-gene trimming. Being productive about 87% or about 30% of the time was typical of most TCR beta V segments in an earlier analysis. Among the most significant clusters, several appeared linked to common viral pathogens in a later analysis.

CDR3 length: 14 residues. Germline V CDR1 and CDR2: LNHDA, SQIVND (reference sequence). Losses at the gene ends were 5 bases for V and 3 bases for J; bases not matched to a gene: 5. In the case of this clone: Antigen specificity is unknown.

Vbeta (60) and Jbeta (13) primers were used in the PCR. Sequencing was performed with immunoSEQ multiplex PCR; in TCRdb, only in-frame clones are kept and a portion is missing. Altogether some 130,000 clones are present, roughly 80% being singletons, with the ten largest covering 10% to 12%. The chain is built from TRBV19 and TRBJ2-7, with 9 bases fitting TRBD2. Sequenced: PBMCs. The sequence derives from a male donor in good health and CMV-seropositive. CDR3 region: CASSLSSGNYEQYF. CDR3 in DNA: TGTGCCAGTAGTCTCTCTAGCGGGAACTACGAGCAGTACTTC.